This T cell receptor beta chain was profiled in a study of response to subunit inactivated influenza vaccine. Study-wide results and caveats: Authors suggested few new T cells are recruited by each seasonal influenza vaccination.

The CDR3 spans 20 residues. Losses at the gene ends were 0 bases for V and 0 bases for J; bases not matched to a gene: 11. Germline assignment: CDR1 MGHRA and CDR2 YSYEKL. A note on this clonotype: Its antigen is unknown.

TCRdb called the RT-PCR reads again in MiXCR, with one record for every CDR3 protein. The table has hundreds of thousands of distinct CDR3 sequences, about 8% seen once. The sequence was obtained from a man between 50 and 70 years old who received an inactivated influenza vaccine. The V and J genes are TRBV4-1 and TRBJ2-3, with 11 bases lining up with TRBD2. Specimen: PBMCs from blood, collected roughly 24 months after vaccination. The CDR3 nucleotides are TGCGCCAGCAGCCAAGAAGGGTCACTAGCGGGGGTTACTAGCACAGATACGCAGTATTTT. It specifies CASSQEGSLAGVTSTDTQYF.